The entry below describes one T cell receptor (beta chain). As yet, its antigen is unknown. The donors, nominally healthy at sampling, likely had unrecorded immune exposures. The CDR3 contains 18 residues. Germline assignment: CDR1 SEHNR and CDR2 FQNEAQ (reference sequence). V lost 5 bases and J lost 4; bases outside the gene matches: 15. Both 60 Vbeta primers and 13 Jbeta primers went into the PCR. The data were produced by immunoSEQ multiplex PCR, yet TCRdb's version contains in-frame clones alone and is incomplete. This table holds some 110,000 clones, roughly two thirds found once. The data stem from a study of cytomegalovirus exposure and HLA in healthy donors. The study's findings and limits: The study listed approximately 160 cytomegalovirus-associated TCR beta chains. The authors excluded some V segments, including TRBV6-2 and TRBV6-3, as indistinguishable. Among CMV-associated TCR beta chains, most appeared HLA-restricted in a later analysis.

V and J are TRBV7-9 and TRBJ2-1; 9 nucleotides agree with TRBD1. This TCR was sampled from a woman in her thirties in good health and CMV-seronegative. What was sequenced was PBMCs. CDR3 residues: CASSLGGTGLSAYNEQFF. For the CDR3, the DNA is TGTGCCAGCAGCCTAGGCGGGACAGGGTTGTCGGCTTACAATGAGCAGTTCTTC.